This TCR beta chain comes out of a study of Ad26.COV2.S vaccination and SARS-CoV-2 variants. For the study at large: Intramuscularly, Ad26.COV2.S was given either once or twice, 56 days apart.

Losses at the gene ends were 4 bases for V and 4 bases for J; bases not matched to a gene: 6. The CDR3 runs to 14 residues. Looked up from germline, CDR1 is MGHRA and CDR2 is YSYEKL. Note on this clone: The antigen is unknown.

Treatment indicated: 19 received Ad26.COV2.S at low or high dose, single or two shots; five or six received placebo; per-sample allocation not given. Sampling took place 63 days after the first vaccine or placebo injection. Study-level results: Substantial breadth was reportedly displayed by spike-specific CD8+ and CD4+ T cell responses after vaccination.

Repertoires were generated with immunoSEQ multiplex PCR, while TCRdb's copy carries only in-frame clones and drops some. Altogether 400,000 to 450,000 clones are present, 80% to 95% being singletons, with the ten largest covering approximately 12%. The TCR sequence derives from a person aged 18-60 years who received the Ad26.COV2.S COVID-19 vaccine or a placebo. The chain couples TRBV4-1 to TRBJ1-2; 7 bases match TRBD1. This specimen was peripheral blood, taken in a trial of Ad26.COV2.S vaccine versus placebo. The CDR3 DNA sequence: TGCGCCAGCAGCCTAAACCGGGACAGCTATGGCTACACCTTC. This translates into CASSLNRDSYGYTF.